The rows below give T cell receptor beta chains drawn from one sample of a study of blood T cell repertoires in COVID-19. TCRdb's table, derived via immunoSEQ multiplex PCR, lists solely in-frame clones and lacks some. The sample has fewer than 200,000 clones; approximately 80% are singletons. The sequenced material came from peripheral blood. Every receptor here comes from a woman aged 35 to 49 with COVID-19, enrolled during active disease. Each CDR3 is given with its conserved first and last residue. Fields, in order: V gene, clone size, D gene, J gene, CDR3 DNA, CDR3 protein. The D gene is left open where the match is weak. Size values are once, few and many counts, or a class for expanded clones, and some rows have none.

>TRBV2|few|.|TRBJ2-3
TGTGCCAGCAGTCCCTCGGGGGATACGCAGTATTTT
CASSPSGDTQYF
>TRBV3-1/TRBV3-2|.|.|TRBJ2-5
TGTGCCAGCACCCCCCTTAAGGGAAGGGGGGGAGAGACCCAGTACTTC
CASTPLKGRGGETQYF
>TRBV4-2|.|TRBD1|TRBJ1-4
TGTGCCAGCACCGAGACAGGGGATAAGGCTAATGAAAAACTGTTTTTT
CASTETGDKANEKLFF
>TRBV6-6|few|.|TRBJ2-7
TGTGCCAGCACCGGCAGGGCTGGCTACGAGCAGTACTTC
CASTGRAGYEQYF
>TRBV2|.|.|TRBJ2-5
TGTGCCAGCAGTGAGAGAACAGCCAAAGAGACCCAGTACTTC
CASSERTAKETQYF
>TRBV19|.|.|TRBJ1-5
TGTGCCAGTAGTATACTCCCGGGGGGGCGGGGCAATCAGCCCCAGCATTTT
CASSILPGGRGNQPQHF
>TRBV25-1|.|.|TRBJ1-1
TGTGCCAGCAGGGGGGGATTTGAAGCTTTCTTT
CASRGGFEAFF
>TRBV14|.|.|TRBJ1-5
TGTGCCAGCAGCCAAGGGGGGCTGAGCAATCAGCCCCAGCATTTT
CASSQGGLSNQPQHF
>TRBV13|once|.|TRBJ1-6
TGTGCCAGCAGCTCCAGTAATTCACCCCTCCACTTT
CASSSSNSPLHF
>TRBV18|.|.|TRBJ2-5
TGTGCCAGCTCACCATCGGACAGTAGGCAAGAGACCCAGTACTTC
CASSPSDSRQETQYF
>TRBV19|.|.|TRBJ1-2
TGTGCCAGTAGTACTTTTACAGGGATCAGCTACACCTTC
CASSTFTGISYTF
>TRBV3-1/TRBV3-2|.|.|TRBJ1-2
TGTGCCAGCAGCCAAGTACAGGGAAGGGGAGGCTACACCTTC
CASSQVQGRGGYTF
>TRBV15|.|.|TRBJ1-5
TGTGCCACCAGCACCAGTCCTCGGGGGGCGGATCAGCCCCAGCATTTT
CATSTSPRGADQPQHF
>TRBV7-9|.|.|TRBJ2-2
TGTGCCAGCACCCCGGCCCTAGCGCTCACCGGGGAGCTGTTTTTT
CASTPALALTGELFF
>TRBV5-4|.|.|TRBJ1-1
TGTGCCAGCAGCTTGCGACACTCGAAGACTGAAGCTTTCTTT
CASSLRHSKTEAFF
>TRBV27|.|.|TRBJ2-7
TGTGCCAGCAGTCCCGGGACTTCTGTCTACGAGCAGTACTTC
CASSPGTSVYEQYF
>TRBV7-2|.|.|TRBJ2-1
TGTGCCAGCAGCAACCAGGGCTACAATGAGCAGTTCTTC
CASSNQGYNEQFF
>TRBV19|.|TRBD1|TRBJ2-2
TGTGCCAGTAGTATAGAGGGGGACAGGGGGCTGAACACCGGGGAGCTGTTTTTT
CASSIEGDRGLNTGELFF
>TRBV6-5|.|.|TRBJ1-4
TGTGCCAGCAGGCGGGACGGCGCAACTAATGAAAAACTGTTTTTT
CASRRDGATNEKLFF
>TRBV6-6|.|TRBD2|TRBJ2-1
TGTGCCAGCAGTCATGCCGGGACTAGCGGGAGGTTGGGATATGATGAGCAGTTCTTC
CASSHAGTSGRLGYDEQFF
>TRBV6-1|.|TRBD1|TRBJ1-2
TGTGCCAGCAGTGCCCTACAGGGGGCGCAGGGCTATGGCTACACCTTC
CASSALQGAQGYGYTF
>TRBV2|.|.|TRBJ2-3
TGTGCCAGCGAGGGGGGGGGCGTAGATACGCAGTATTTT
CASEGGGVDTQYF
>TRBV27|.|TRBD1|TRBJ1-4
TGTGCCAGCAGACGGACAGGGACAGGGGAAAAACTGTTTTTT
CASRRTGTGEKLFF
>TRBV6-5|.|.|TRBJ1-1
TGTGCCAGCAGACTTTGGGGGGGCGGCACTGAAGCTTTCTTT
CASRLWGGGTEAFF
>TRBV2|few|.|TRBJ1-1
TGTGCCAGCAGTGCTGACCCGAGGTGGAACACTGAAGCTTTCTTT
CASSADPRWNTEAFF
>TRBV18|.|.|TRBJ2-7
TGTGCCAGCTCACCTGACAGGACCTACGAGCAGTACTTC
CASSPDRTYEQYF
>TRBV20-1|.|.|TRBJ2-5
TGCAGTGCTAGTGTCAGGGAAGAGACCCAGTACTTC
CSASVREETQYF
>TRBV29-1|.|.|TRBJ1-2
TGCAGCGTTGACCTGCTAAACTATGGCTACACCTTC
CSVDLLNYGYTF
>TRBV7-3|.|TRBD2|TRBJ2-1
TGTGCCAGCAGCCGACTAGCGGGGGGGAGGAACTACAATGAGCAGTTCTTC
CASSRLAGGRNYNEQFF
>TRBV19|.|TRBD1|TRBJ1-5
TGTGCCAGTGGCCAGGGACAGGACCTAAATCAGCCCCAGCATTTT
CASGQGQDLNQPQHF
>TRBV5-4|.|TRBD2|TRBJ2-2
TGTGCCAGCAGCTCGGGAGGTAGCACCGGGGAGCTGTTTTTT
CASSSGGSTGELFF
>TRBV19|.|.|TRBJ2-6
TGTGCCAGTAGTATGGGCACGTCTGGGGCCAACGTCCTGACTTTC
CASSMGTSGANVLTF
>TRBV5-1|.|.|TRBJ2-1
TGCGCCAGCAGCCAGACTAGTGGTGGTTACAATGAGCAGTTCTTC
CASSQTSGGYNEQFF
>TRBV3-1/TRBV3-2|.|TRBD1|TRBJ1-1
TGTGCCAGCAGCCTCGGACAGGGGGACACTGAAGCTTTCTTT
CASSLGQGDTEAFF
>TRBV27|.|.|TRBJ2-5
TGTGCCAGCAGTACAGGGCAAAAGGAGACCCAGTACTTC
CASSTGQKETQYF
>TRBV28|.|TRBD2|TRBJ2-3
TGTGCCAGCAGTTTTGGACTAGGTACGCAGTATTTT
CASSFGLGTQYF
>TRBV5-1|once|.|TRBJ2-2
TGCGCCAGCAGTCCGAAGGCGGCAACCGGGGAGCTGTTTTTT
CASSPKAATGELFF
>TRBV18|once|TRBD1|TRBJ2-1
TGTGCCAGCTCGGGGACAGGGGAGGGCAATCAGCAGTTCTTC
CASSGTGEGNQQFF
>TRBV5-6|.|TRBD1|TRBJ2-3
TGTGCCAGCAGCCTGGAGGGACAGGGGGCTAGAGATACGCAGTATTTT
CASSLEGQGARDTQYF
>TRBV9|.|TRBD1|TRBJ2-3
TGTGCCAGCAGCGTAGTGGGACAGGGGAGCGCAGATACGCAGTATTTT
CASSVVGQGSADTQYF
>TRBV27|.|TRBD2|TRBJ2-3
TGTGCCAGCAGTTCGTGGACTAGCGGGAGGGTTAGGACAGATACGCAGTATTTT
CASSSWTSGRVRTDTQYF
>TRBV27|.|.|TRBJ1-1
TGTGCCAGCAGTTCAGGGGTCGAGACTGAAGCTTTCTTT
CASSSGVETEAFF
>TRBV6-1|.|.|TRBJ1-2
TGTGCCAGCAGTGAGGACAGTGAATACTATGGCTACACCTTC
CASSEDSEYYGYTF
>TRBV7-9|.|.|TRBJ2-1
TGTGCCAGCAGCAAAACAGGGAACAATGAGCAGTTCTTC
CASSKTGNNEQFF
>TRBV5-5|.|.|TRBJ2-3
TGTGCCAGCAGACGGAGTAGCGGAAGATTCACAGATACGCAGTATTTT
CASRRSSGRFTDTQYF